This TCR beta chain derives from a study of CD8 T cells in ankylosing spondylitis. In making TCR beta libraries, quantitative 5'-RACE with molecular barcodes was used. TCRdb itself ran the 5' RACE reads through MiXCR, one entry per CDR3 protein. The sample holds hundreds of thousands of distinct CDR3 sequences, about 10% seen once. Broader study findings: One TCR beta motif, made up of seven to nine highly homologous variants, appeared characteristic of ankylosing spondylitis blood. Earlier studies detected some motif variants in reactive arthritis synovial fluid and blood. Significantly higher representation of disease-linked clones was reported for matched ankylosing spondylitis synovial fluid. The disease-linked clones had a CD8+ phenotype and low blood frequencies.

A word on this clonotype: Its antigen is undetermined.

Germline CDR1 KGHSH, CDR2 LQKENI. CDR3 length equals 13 residues. V lost 1 base and J 4 bases, leaving 7 bases between the germline ends. The chain combines TRBV18 with TRBJ1-2, with no clear D. Input material: blood, either unsorted or a sorted T cell fraction (not recorded which). The TCR originated in a male donor with ankylosing spondylitis. The CDR3 DNA reads TGTGCCAGCTCACCACAAGAGCTCTATGGCTACACCTTC. It is translated as CASSPQELYGYTF.